This T cell receptor beta chain was captured in a study of T cell responses to AZD1222 COVID-19 vaccine. Broader study findings: Within unmutated variant regions lay the reported targets of nearly half of spike-specific TCRs. Compared with day 0, the breadth and depth of the Spike-specific TCR repertoire rose significantly after two doses of AZD1222. Females made up more of the donors, who were largely white British, and clonal diversity may have come out too low.

The assay was immunoSEQ multiplex PCR, and TCRdb's table has in-frame clones only and misses some. This table has over 120,000 clones, roughly 92% appearing once. On this clone itself: Antigen unknown.

Specimen: peripheral blood, collected on day 0 of AZD1222 vaccination. This TCR derives from an adult in good health.

CDR3 sequence: CASSLLGTGKNIQYF. The CDR3 coding sequence is TGTGCCAGCAGTTTATTGGGAACGGGCAAAAACATTCAGTACTTC. The chain has TRBV27 and TRBJ2-4; no firm D call. The CDR3 sequence is 15 residues long. V lost 1 base and J 3 bases, leaving 10 bases between the germline ends. Germline CDR1 and CDR2: MNHEY and SMNVEV (reference sequence).